These 27 T cell receptor beta chains share one sample of origin, sequenced in a study of cytomegalovirus exposure and HLA in healthy donors. 60 Vbeta and 13 Jbeta primers were used in PCR. This table comes from immunoSEQ multiplex PCR, and its TCRdb copy is limited to in-frame clones, with some not included. The sample lists roughly 150,000 clones, approximately 80% occurring once. The sequenced sample consisted of PBMCs. Receptors were obtained from a woman between 40 and 55 years old in good health and CMV-seronegative.

The rearrangement joins TRBV19 to TRBJ1-4; TRBD1 matches at 9 bases. This CDR3 region has 16 residues. Germline values: CDR1 LNHDA, CDR2 SQIVND (reference sequence). The trim removed 8 bases at V and 0 bases at J, leaving 7 bases unmatched. CDR3 coding DNA: TGTGCCAGTGCGGACAGGGGACGGGCAACTAATGAAAAACTGTTTTTT. Translating gives CASADRGRATNEKLFF.

The V call is TRBV5-1, the J call TRBJ1-6; TRBD1 is a possible D gene (6 bases). This CDR3 has 15 residues. Trimming stripped 2 bases from V and 7 bases from J, with 13 bases between. Germline loops: CDR1 SGHRS, CDR2 YFSETQ. The CDR3 spells CASSLQGGINSPLHF. The CDR3 coding sequence is TGCGCCAGCAGCTTACAGGGAGGGATAAATTCACCCCTCCACTTT.

V and J are TRBV29-1 and TRBJ2-1, with 10 bases lining up with TRBD2. This CDR3 spans 15 amino acids. Germline V CDR1 and CDR2: SQVTM, ANQGSEA. V shed 0 bases, J shed 10 bases, and the junction held 9 bases outside the gene matches. Written as DNA, the CDR3 is TGCAGCGTTGAAGATGGGTTAGCGGGAGGCCCGGAGCAGTTCTTC. Its protein product is CSVEDGLAGGPEQFF.

V is TRBV19 and J is TRBJ2-7, with 10 nucleotides matching TRBD1. Germline V CDR1 and CDR2: LNHDA, SQIVND (reference sequence). The CDR3 is made up of 15 amino acids. J was trimmed by 7 bases and V by 4 bases; bases with no gene match: 10. The CDR3 coding sequence is TGTGCCAGTAGTAGACAGGGGGCGTGGACGGGGGAGCAGTACTTC. This encodes CASSRQGAWTGEQYF.

V gene TRBV7-9 combines with J gene TRBJ2-5; TRBD2 aligns across 16 bases. Germline V gene sequence: CDR1 SEHNR, CDR2 FQNEAQ (reference sequence). The trim removed 4 bases at V and 5 bases at J, leaving 7 bases unmatched. The CDR3 is made up of 17 amino acids. The CDR3 sequence: CASSSGLAGGPQETQYF. In DNA form, the CDR3 reads TGTGCCAGCAGCTCGGGACTAGCGGGGGGGCCGCAGGAGACCCAGTACTTC.

The chain links TRBV6-5 to TRBJ1-1; tentatively, D is TRBD1 (5 bases). Germline-derived CDR1 and CDR2 are MNHEY and SVGAGI. Trimming took off 5 bases at V and 1 base at J, with 14 bases between the two ends. The CDR3 covers 15 residues. The CDR3: CASSPPGAGNTEAFF. DNA of the CDR3: TGTGCCAGCAGTCCCCCTGGGGCAGGGAACACTGAAGCTTTCTTT.

CDR3 in amino acids: CASSPLGQGGMGNQPQHF. The DNA for the CDR3 is TGTGCCAGCAGTCCCTTGGGACAGGGAGGTATGGGCAATCAGCCCCAGCATTTT. J is TRBJ1-5 and V is TRBV27, with 9 bases that match TRBD1. Trimming took 5 bases from V and 2 from J; bases not matched to a gene: 13. The CDR3 has 18 residues. The V gene's germline CDR1 is MNHEY and CDR2 SMNVEV (reference sequence).

J is TRBJ2-7 and V is TRBV5-4, with TRBD1 matching over 8 bases. V trimming: 4 bases; J trimming: 0 bases; junction bases outside the gene matches: 6. This CDR3 contains 15 residues. From germline, CDR1 is SGHNT and CDR2 YYREEE (reference sequence). The CDR3 region is CASSRTGSSSYEQYF. CDR3 sequence (DNA): TGTGCCAGCAGCCGGACAGGGAGTAGCTCCTACGAGCAGTACTTC.

V is TRBV7-2 and J is TRBJ2-5, with a possible D match to TRBD1 (5 bases). Germline CDR1 SGHTA, CDR2 FQGNSA. This CDR3 region has 15 residues. V was trimmed by 3 bases and J by 4 bases, leaving 15 bases between them. The CDR3 here is CASSLRQGGVETQYF. The CDR3 region has the DNA TGTGCCAGCAGCTTGAGGCAGGGTGGAGTAGAGACCCAGTACTTC. Full variable domain (rest looked up from reference TRBV7-2 and TRBJ2-5): GAGVSQSPSNKVTEKGKDVELRCDPISGHTALYWYRQSLGQGLEFLIYFQGNSAPDKSGLPSDRFSAERTGGSVSTLTIQRTQQEDSAVYLCASSLRQGGVETQYFGPGTRLLVL.

The chain links TRBV7-9 to TRBJ2-6; no firm D call. V lost 5 bases and J 2 bases, leaving 13 bases between the germline ends. This CDR3 region has 16 residues. Germline lookup yields CDR1 SEHNR and CDR2 FQNEAQ (reference sequence). The CDR3 loop is CASSAAELAGANVLTF. CDR3 DNA: TGTGCCAGCAGCGCCGCCGAGTTGGCTGGGGCCAACGTCCTGACTTTC.

The J gene is TRBJ2-7, the V gene TRBV11-2; weak D call: TRBD2 (5 bases). With 6 bases removed from V and 6 bases from J, the gap between germline ends came to 18 bases. The V gene's germline CDR1 is SGHAT and CDR2 FQNNGV. The CDR3 loop spans 14 amino acids. The chain's CDR3 is CASRPSGGFVEQYF. The DNA of the CDR3 is TGTGCCAGCAGACCCTCTGGAGGTTTTGTCGAGCAGTACTTC.

V usage is TRBV11-2 and J usage is TRBJ1-1; D is perhaps TRBD1 (5 bases). This CDR3 contains 16 residues. The ends were cut back, 1 base at V and 0 bases at J, with 12 bases in the middle. Germline V gene sequence: CDR1 SGHAT, CDR2 FQNNGV. CDR3 amino acids: CASSLGAGLLNTEAFF. In nucleotides, the CDR3 is TGTGCCAGCAGCTTAGGGGCGGGGCTCCTGAACACTGAAGCTTTCTTT.

The gene calls are TRBV5-4 and TRBJ2-2; 9 nucleotides match TRBD1. This CDR3 comprises 15 residues. J gave up 5 bases and V 4 bases, and 6 bases lay outside the gene matches. Germline CDR1 SGHNT, CDR2 YYREEE (reference sequence). CDR3 nucleotide sequence: TGTGCCAGCAGCCCTTCCGGGACAGGGACCGGGGAGCTGTTTTTT. Amino acid sequence: CASSPSGTGTGELFF.

As regards this clone: One end of the junction does not line up with germline, which may come from a read error. This chain connects TRBV7-9 to TRBJ2-2; TRBD2 aligns across 13 bases. Germline loops: CDR1 SEHNR, CDR2 FQNEAQ (reference sequence). The CDR3 has 16 amino acids. The DNA of the CDR3 is TGTTCCAGCAGCTACGGACTAGCGGGAGTGTCCGGGGAGCTGTTTTTT. Its translation: CSSSYGLAGVSGELFF.

This chain links TRBV9 with TRBJ2-2; no clear D gene. The CDR3 covers 14 residues. V was clipped by 7 bases and J by 2 bases, with 12 bases between them. Germline lookup yields CDR1 SGDLS and CDR2 YYNGEE. The CDR3 region is CASERTTNTGELFF. The DNA of the CDR3 is TGTGCCAGCGAGAGAACTACAAACACCGGGGAGCTGTTTTTT.

With respect to this clone: A junction boundary mismatches the germline segment, possibly from a read error. The CDR3 loop reads CASSHHFGQGISNSQYF. In nucleotides, the CDR3 is TGCGCCAGCAGTCATCACTTTGGACAGGGAATATCAAACAGTCAGTACTTC. The chain recombines TRBV23-1 with TRBJ2-4; 8 bases fit TRBD1. TRBV23-1 is reported as an ORF; its role is uncertain. The CDR3 runs 17 residues.

The rearrangement joins TRBV11-2 to TRBJ2-5; D is perhaps TRBD1 (5 bases). Per germline, CDR1 SGHAT and CDR2 FQNNGV. V shed 2 bases and J shed 1 base, with 11 bases lying between them. This CDR3 region has 15 residues. CDR3 nucleotides: TGTGCCAGCAGCTTATCGTTGACAGTCCAAGAGACCCAGTACTTC. Translating gives CASSLSLTVQETQYF.

Concerning this clone itself: This CDR3 is also generated by other DNA sequences in the sample. This chain joins TRBV28 and TRBJ2-7; D not certain. CDR3 length: 12 amino acids. V lost 2 bases, J lost 4 bases, and 6 bases lay in between. The germline V gene has CDR1 MDHEN and CDR2 SYDVKM. CDR3 in DNA: TGTGCCAGCAGTTTAGCACTATACGAGCAGTACTTC. It yields the protein CASSLALYEQYF. The full variable domain, completed using reference TRBV28 and TRBJ2-7, is DVKVTQSSRYLVKRTGEKVFLECVQDMDHENMFWYRQDPGLGLRLIYFSYDVKMKEKGDIPEGYSVSREKKERFSLILESASTNQTSMYLCASSLALYEQYFGPGTRLTVT.

The chain employs TRBV4-3 and TRBJ2-1; D might be TRBD2 (7 bases). The CDR3 has 16 amino acids. Germline V gives CDR1 LGHNA, CDR2 YSLEER. V was cut by 0 bases and J by 8 bases, with 17 bases left in between. This CDR3 is CASSQDFGGLYYEQFF. CDR3 coding DNA: TGCGCCAGCAGCCAAGATTTCGGGGGGCTTTACTATGAGCAGTTCTTC.

To note about this clone: The sample has other DNA sequences that encode this CDR3 too. The genes are TRBV7-3 and TRBJ2-3; D might be TRBD2 (5 bases). CDR1 and CDR2 (germline): SGHTA, FQGTGA. V lost 2 bases to trimming and J lost 5 bases, with 11 bases between them. The CDR3 spans 14 residues. The CDR3 sequence: CASSLAGGRDTQYF. CDR3 nucleotide sequence: TGTGCCAGCAGCTTAGCAGGAGGTCGAGATACGCAGTATTTT.

The rearrangement uses TRBV4-1 and TRBJ2-4, with TRBD1 matching over 7 bases. Unmatched junction bases numbered 11, after V lost 0 bases and J lost 12 bases. The CDR3 runs to 15 residues. The germline V gene encodes CDR1 MGHRA and CDR2 YSYEKL. The CDR3 reads CASSQDEGARDSQYF. CDR3 sequence (DNA): TGCGCCAGCAGCCAAGATGAGGGGGCGCGAGACAGTCAGTACTTC.

This clone was counted between two and nine times. J is TRBJ2-2 and V is TRBV28; D is possibly TRBD1 (6 bases). V was clipped by 4 bases and J by 5 bases, with 17 bases between them. Per germline, CDR1 MDHEN and CDR2 SYDVKM. The CDR3 loop spans 16 amino acids. The CDR3 sequence is CASSSGTGFSTGELFF. The CDR3 DNA reads TGTGCCAGCAGTTCCGGAACAGGGTTTTCTACCGGGGAGCTGTTTTTT.

V is TRBV7-2 and J is TRBJ2-2; 8 bases map to TRBD2. V was pared by 4 bases and J by 5 bases, with 6 bases of the junction left unmatched. The CDR3 loop spans 15 amino acids. Germline values: CDR1 SGHTA, CDR2 FQGNSA. CDR3 residues: CASSSGLVKTGELFF. The CDR3 DNA sequence: TGTGCCAGCAGCTCGGGACTAGTAAAAACCGGGGAGCTGTTTTTT. Full variable domain (missing parts from reference TRBV7-2 and TRBJ2-2): GAGVSQSPSNKVTEKGKDVELRCDPISGHTALYWYRQSLGQGLEFLIYFQGNSAPDKSGLPSDRFSAERTGGSVSTLTIQRTQQEDSAVYLCASSSGLVKTGELFFGEGSRLTVL.

The V gene is TRBV2, the J gene TRBJ2-2; D is possibly TRBD1 (6 bases). Germline CDR1 reads SNHLY; CDR2 reads FYNNEI. V gave up 4 bases and J gave up 2 bases, with 8 bases separating them. The CDR3 spans 14 residues. CDR3 region: CASSADRNTGELFF. The CDR3 DNA reads as TGTGCCAGCAGTGCGGACAGAAACACCGGGGAGCTGTTTTTT.

This clone was seen a handful of times. This sequence joins TRBV4-3 and TRBJ2-3; maybe TRBD1 (6 bases). Germline CDR1 LGHNA, CDR2 YSLEER. Trimming took off 0 bases at V and 0 bases at J, with 7 bases between the two ends. The CDR3 totals 15 residues. The CDR3 DNA reads as TGCGCCAGCAGCCAAGAGGGGGCGAGCACAGATACGCAGTATTTT. It is translated as CASSQEGASTDTQYF.

This chain joins TRBV5-4 and TRBJ2-2, with TRBD2 matching over 12 bases. The CDR3 length is 15 residues. Per germline, CDR1 SGHNT and CDR2 YYREEE (reference sequence). V lost 4 bases, J lost 7 bases, and 5 bases stayed unmatched. This CDR3 is CASSPPSGGVGELFF. The CDR3 DNA follows: TGTGCCAGCAGCCCGCCTAGCGGGGGGGTCGGGGAGCTGTTTTTT.

This rearrangement joins TRBV28 to TRBJ1-6, with unresolved D. Germline V CDR1 and CDR2: MDHEN, SYDVKM. The CDR3 has 12 residues. The V and J ends lost 10 bases and 5 bases respectively, with 9 bases between them. CDR3 region: CATLSNNSPLHF. The CDR3 nucleotides are TGTGCCACCCTGTCTAATAATTCACCCCTCCACTTT.